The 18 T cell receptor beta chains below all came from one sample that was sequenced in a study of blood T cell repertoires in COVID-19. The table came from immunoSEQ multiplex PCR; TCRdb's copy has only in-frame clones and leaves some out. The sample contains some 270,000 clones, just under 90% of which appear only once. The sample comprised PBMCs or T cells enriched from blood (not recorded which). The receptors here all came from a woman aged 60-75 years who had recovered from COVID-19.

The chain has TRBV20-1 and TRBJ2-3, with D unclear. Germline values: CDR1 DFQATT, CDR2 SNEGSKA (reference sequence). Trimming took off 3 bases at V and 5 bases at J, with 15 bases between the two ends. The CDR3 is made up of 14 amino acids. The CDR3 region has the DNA TGCAGTGCTAGTCTCACCCTCACGGGAGATACGCAGTATTTT. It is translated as CSASLTLTGDTQYF.

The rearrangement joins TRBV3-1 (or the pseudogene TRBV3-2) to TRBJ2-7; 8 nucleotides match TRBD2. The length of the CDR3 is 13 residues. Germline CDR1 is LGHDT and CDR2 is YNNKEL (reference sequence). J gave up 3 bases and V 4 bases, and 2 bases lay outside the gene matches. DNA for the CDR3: TGTGCCAGCAGCCCGGGGGGGATCTACGAGCAGTACTTC. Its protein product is CASSPGGIYEQYF.

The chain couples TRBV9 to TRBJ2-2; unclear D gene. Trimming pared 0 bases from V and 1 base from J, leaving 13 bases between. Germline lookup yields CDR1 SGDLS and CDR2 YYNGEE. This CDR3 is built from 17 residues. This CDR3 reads CASSVVATPLNTGELFF. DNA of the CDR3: TGTGCCAGCAGCGTAGTGGCCACCCCGCTGAACACCGGGGAGCTGTTTTTT.

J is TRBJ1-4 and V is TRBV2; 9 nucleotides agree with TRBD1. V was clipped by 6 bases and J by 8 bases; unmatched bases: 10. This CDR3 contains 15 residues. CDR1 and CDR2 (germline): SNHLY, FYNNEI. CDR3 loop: CASSYPGQGREKLFF. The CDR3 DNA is TGTGCCAGCAGCTACCCGGGACAGGGTAGAGAAAAACTGTTTTTT. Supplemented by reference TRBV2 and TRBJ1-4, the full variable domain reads EPEVTQTPSHQVTQMGQEVILRCVPISNHLYFYWYRQILGQKVEFLVSFYNNEISEKSEIFDDQFSVERPDGSNFTLKIRSTKLEDSAMYFCASSYPGQGREKLFFGSGTQLSVL.

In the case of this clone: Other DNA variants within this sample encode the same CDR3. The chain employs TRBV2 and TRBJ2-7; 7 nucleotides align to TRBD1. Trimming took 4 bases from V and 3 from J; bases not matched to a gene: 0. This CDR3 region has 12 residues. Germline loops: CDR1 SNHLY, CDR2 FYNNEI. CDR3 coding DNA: TGTGCCAGCAGTGGGGACAGCTACGAGCAGTACTTC. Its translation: CASSGDSYEQYF.

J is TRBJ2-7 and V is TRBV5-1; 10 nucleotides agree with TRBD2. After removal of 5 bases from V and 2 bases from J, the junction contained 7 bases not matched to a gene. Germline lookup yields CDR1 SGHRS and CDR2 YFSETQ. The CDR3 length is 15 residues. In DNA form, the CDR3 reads TGCGCCAGCAGGGGGGGACTAGCGTTGGCCTACGAGCAGTACTTC. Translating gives CASRGGLALAYEQYF. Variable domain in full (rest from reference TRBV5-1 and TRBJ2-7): KAGVTQTPRYLIKTRGQQVTLSCSPISGHRSVSWYQQTPGQGLQFLFEYFSETQRNKGNFPGRFSGRQFSNSRSEMNVSTLELGDSALYLCASRGGLALAYEQYFGPGTRLTVT.

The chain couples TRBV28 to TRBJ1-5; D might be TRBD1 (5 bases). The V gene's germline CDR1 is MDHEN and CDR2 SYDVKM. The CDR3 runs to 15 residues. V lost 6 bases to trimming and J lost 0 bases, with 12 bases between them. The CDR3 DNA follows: TGTGCCAGCAGAATCGACAGTAATAGCAATCAGCCCCAGCATTTT. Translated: CASRIDSNSNQPQHF.

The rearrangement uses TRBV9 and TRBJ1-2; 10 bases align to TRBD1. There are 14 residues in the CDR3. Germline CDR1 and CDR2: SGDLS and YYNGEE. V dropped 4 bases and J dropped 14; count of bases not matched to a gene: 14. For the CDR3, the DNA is TGTGCCAGCAGCCCACCGGGACAGGGGTTTTTTAGAACCTTC. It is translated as CASSPPGQGFFRTF.

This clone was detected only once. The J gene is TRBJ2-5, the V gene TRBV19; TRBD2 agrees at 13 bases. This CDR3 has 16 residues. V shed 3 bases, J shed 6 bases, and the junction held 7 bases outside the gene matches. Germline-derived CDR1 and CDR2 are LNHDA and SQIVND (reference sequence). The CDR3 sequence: CASSIQLAGGPQTQYF. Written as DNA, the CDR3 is TGTGCCAGTAGTATTCAACTAGCGGGGGGGCCACAGACCCAGTACTTC.

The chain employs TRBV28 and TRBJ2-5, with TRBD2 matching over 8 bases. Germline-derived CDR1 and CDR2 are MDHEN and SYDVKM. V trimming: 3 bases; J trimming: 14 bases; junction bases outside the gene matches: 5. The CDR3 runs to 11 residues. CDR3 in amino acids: CASSFLGLVYF. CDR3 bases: TGTGCCAGCAGTTTTTTGGGACTAGTTTACTTC.

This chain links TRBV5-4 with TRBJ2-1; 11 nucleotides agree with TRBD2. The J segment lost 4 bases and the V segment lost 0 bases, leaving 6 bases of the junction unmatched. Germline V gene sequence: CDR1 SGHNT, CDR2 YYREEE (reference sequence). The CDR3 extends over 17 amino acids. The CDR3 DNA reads TGTGCCAGCAGCTTGGGGGCTAGCGGGGGGTTGTACAATGAGCAGTTCTTC. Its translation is CASSLGASGGLYNEQFF.

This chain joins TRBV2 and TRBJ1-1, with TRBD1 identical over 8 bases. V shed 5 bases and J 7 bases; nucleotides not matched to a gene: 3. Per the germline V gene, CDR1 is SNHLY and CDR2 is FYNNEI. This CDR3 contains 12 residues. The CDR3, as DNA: TGTGCCAGCAGTCTTACAGGGGGTGAAGCTTTCTTT. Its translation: CASSLTGGEAFF.

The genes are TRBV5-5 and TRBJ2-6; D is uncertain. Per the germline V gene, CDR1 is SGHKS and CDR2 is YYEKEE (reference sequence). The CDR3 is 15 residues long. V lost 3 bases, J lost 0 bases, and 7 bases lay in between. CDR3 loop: CASSSGDSGANVLTF. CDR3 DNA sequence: TGTGCCAGCAGCTCCGGAGACTCTGGGGCCAACGTCCTGACTTTC. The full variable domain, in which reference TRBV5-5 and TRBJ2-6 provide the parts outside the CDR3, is DAGVTQSPTHLIKTRGQQVTLRCSPISGHKSVSWYQQVLGQGPQFIFQYYEKEERGRGNFPDRFSARQFPNYSSELNVNALLLGDSALYLCASSSGDSGANVLTFGAGSRLTVL.

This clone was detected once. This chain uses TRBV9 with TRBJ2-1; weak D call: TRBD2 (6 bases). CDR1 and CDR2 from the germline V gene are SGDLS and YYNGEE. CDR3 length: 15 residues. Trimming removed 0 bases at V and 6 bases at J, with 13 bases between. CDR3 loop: CASSVDGGLGNEQFF. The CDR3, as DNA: TGTGCCAGCAGCGTAGACGGGGGACTCGGCAATGAGCAGTTCTTC.

CDR3 region: CASSTGQGSGGYTF. CDR3 sequence (DNA): TGTGCCAGCAGCACGGGACAGGGATCAGGCGGCTACACCTTC. The rearrangement uses TRBV9 and TRBJ1-2; 9 positions agree with TRBD1. Germline CDR1 reads SGDLS; CDR2 reads YYNGEE. There are 14 residues in the CDR3. The V and J ends lost 4 bases and 8 bases, in that order; junction bases with no gene match: 9. Supplemented by reference TRBV9 and TRBJ1-2, the full variable domain reads DSGVTQTPKHLITATGQRVTLRCSPRSGDLSVYWYQQSLDQGLQFLIQYYNGEERAKGNILERFSAQQFPDLHSELNLSSLELGDSALYFCASSTGQGSGGYTFGSGTRLTVV.

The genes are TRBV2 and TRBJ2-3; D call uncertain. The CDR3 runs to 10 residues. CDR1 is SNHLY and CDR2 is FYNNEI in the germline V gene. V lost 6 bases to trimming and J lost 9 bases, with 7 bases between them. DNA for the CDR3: TGTGCCAGCAGAGTAGAGACGCAGTATTTT. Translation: CASRVETQYF.

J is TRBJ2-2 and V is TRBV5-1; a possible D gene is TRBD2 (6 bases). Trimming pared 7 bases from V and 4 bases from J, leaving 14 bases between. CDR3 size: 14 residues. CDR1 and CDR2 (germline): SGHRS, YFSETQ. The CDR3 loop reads CASQIADSTGELFF. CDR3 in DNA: TGCGCCAGCCAAATAGCGGATTCCACCGGGGAGCTGTTTTTT.

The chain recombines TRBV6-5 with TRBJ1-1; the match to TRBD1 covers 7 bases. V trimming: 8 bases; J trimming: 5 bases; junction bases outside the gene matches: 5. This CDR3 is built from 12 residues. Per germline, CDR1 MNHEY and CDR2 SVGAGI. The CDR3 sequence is CASRQGLTEAFF. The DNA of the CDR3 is TGTGCCAGCCGACAGGGTTTGACTGAAGCTTTCTTT.